Listed below are T cell receptor beta chains from one sample, sequenced in a study of blood T cell repertoires in COVID-19. Sequencing was performed with immunoSEQ multiplex PCR; in TCRdb, only in-frame clones are kept and a portion is missing. Of around 380,000 clones listed, 87% are singletons. Sequencing was done on a sample of PBMCs or T cells enriched from blood (not recorded which). The receptor set was obtained from a man under 40 who had recovered from COVID-19. Both conserved end residues are part of each CDR3. The order of the fields is J gene, clone size, D gene, V gene, CDR3 protein, CDR3 DNA. D genes are given only for firm matches. Clone size is not always given. Where it is, it says once, few, many or a class for expanded clones.

J: TRBJ1-1
size: -
D: TRBD1
V: TRBV12-5
CDR3: CASGMTGGNTEAFF
DNA: TGTGCTAGTGGTATGACAGGGGGGAACACTGAAGCTTTCTTT

J: TRBJ2-1
size: -
D: TRBD2
V: TRBV12-5
CDR3: CASGFGRRGLIYEQFF
DNA: TGTGCTAGTGGTTTTGGAAGGCGGGGGTTAATCTATGAGCAGTTCTTC

J: TRBJ2-2
size: -
D: TRBD2
V: TRBV4-1
CDR3: CASSRSGGPNTGELFF
DNA: TGCGCCAGCAGCCGTAGCGGGGGCCCGAACACCGGGGAGCTGTTTTTT

J: TRBJ2-1
size: -
D: TRBD1
V: TRBV29-1
CDR3: CSAAGTGRHNEQFF
DNA: TGCAGCGCCGCCGGGACAGGTAGGCACAATGAGCAGTTCTTC

J: TRBJ2-7
size: -
D: TRBD2
V: TRBV12-5
CDR3: CASGLLGTSGAIYEQYF
DNA: TGTGCTAGTGGTCTACTGGGGACTAGCGGGGCGATCTACGAGCAGTACTTC

J: TRBJ1-6
size: -
D: -
V: TRBV4-1
CDR3: CASSQVWQGGSPLHF
DNA: TGCGCCAGCAGCCAAGTCTGGCAGGGAGGTTCACCCCTCCACTTT

J: TRBJ1-2
size: few
D: -
V: TRBV10-3
CDR3: CAISESREAYGYTF
DNA: TGTGCCATCAGTGAGTCGAGGGAGGCCTATGGCTACACCTTC

J: TRBJ1-3
size: -
D: TRBD1
V: TRBV30
CDR3: CAWNRGPHSGNTIYF
DNA: TGTGCCTGGAACAGGGGGCCCCACTCTGGAAACACCATATATTTT

J: TRBJ2-5
size: -
D: -
V: TRBV2
CDR3: CASSVDSRQGRSPQETQYF
DNA: TGTGCCAGCAGTGTTGATTCTCGCCAGGGCCGATCCCCCCAAGAGACCCAGTACTTC

J: TRBJ1-1
size: -
D: -
V: TRBV25-1
CDR3: CASSDLIDTEAFF
DNA: TGTGCCAGCAGTGACCTCATAGACACTGAAGCTTTCTTT

J: TRBJ1-4
size: -
D: -
V: TRBV5-1
CDR3: CASSLEDSNEKLFF
DNA: TGCGCCAGCAGCTTGGAGGACAGTAATGAAAAACTGTTTTTT

J: TRBJ2-1
size: -
D: -
V: TRBV7-9
CDR3: CASSSYRTELPEQFF
DNA: TGTGCCAGCAGCTCGTACCGAACAGAGCTTCCTGAGCAGTTCTTC

J: TRBJ1-1
size: -
D: -
V: TRBV23-1
CDR3: CASSHHGHFRAFF
DNA: TGCGCCAGCAGTCATCACGGACACTTTCGGGCTTTCTTT

J: TRBJ1-2
size: -
D: -
V: TRBV5-1
CDR3: CASTELQGNYGYTF
DNA: TGCGCCAGCACGGAGTTACAGGGAAACTATGGCTACACCTTC

J: TRBJ2-7
size: -
D: -
V: TRBV5-1
CDR3: CASSLGTGEDEQYF
DNA: TGCGCCAGCAGCTTGGGAACAGGGGAGGACGAGCAGTACTTC

J: TRBJ2-1
size: -
D: TRBD2
V: TRBV4-1
CDR3: CASSHPAGGAREQFF
DNA: TGCGCCAGCAGCCACCCGGCCGGGGGGGCCAGGGAGCAGTTCTTC

J: TRBJ1-6
size: -
D: -
V: TRBV12-3/TRBV12-4
CDR3: CASRRHSNSPLHF
DNA: TGTGCCAGCAGACGACACTCTAATTCACCCCTCCACTTT

J: TRBJ1-1
size: -
D: -
V: TRBV5-1
CDR3: CASSLARGTTEAFF
DNA: TGCGCCAGCAGCTTGGCTAGGGGGACCACTGAAGCTTTCTTT

J: TRBJ2-5
size: -
D: TRBD2
V: TRBV6-5
CDR3: CASSYPGGGVTQYF
DNA: TGTGCCAGCAGTTACCCCGGTGGGGGGGTGACCCAGTACTTC

J: TRBJ2-1
size: -
D: TRBD2
V: TRBV10-3
CDR3: CAISSPGTSGTEQFF
DNA: TGTGCCATCAGTTCCCCCGGGACTAGCGGGACCGAGCAGTTCTTC